The source of this TCR beta chain is a study of blood T cell repertoires in COVID-19. Germline loops: CDR1 ENHRY, CDR2 SYGVKD. The CDR3 is 14 residues long. Trimming removed 3 bases from V and 2 bases from J; junction bases left unmatched: 3. The protocol was immunoSEQ multiplex PCR, while the TCRdb copy is restricted to in-frame clones and leaves out a portion. Of about 120,000 clones detected, roughly three quarters appear once; the ten largest clones hold less than 2.5%. This rearrangement joins TRBV10-3 to TRBJ2-7; 8 bases are shared with TRBD1. Material: peripheral blood. This clonotype was sampled from a woman aged 70-85 years with acute or convalescent COVID-19. CDR3 sequence (DNA): TGTGCCATCAGTGATTCGGACAGGGCCTACGAGCAGTACTTC. This sequence encodes CAISDSDRAYEQYF.